This record covers a single T cell receptor beta chain. Its antigen is not yet known. No much larger clone is present one base from it, and per-base qualities are unavailable. The CDR3 numbers 15 residues from cysteine through phenylalanine. Only the CDR3 DNA stays, 45 bases, in frame from base 1. V is pared back by 2 bases and J by 4 bases, with 15 bases lying between the germline termini. The germline V gene gives CDR1 as MNHEY and CDR2 as SVGAGI. This sample was taken from a study. Sequenced using an Illumina MiSeq. TCRdb itself trimmed the public reads at Q25 with fastp, ran MiXCR and retained productive beta chains. Rows are unified per CDR3 protein, each entry keeping the most common DNA and genes. Here the sample has approximately 4,800 distinct CDR3 sequences; 9.5% occur a single time. The top ten hold around a third of the sample.

This TCR was recovered from a human donor with rheumatoid arthritis. This sequence uses TRBV6-5 and TRBJ2-7, and TRBD2 may be the D gene, going by 5 matching bases. Material for sequencing was CD4+ T cells from peripheral blood. For the CDR3, the sequence is CASSYNELEEYEQYF. The nucleotides read TGTGCCAGCAGTTACAATGAACTAGAGGAGTACGAGCAGTACTTC.